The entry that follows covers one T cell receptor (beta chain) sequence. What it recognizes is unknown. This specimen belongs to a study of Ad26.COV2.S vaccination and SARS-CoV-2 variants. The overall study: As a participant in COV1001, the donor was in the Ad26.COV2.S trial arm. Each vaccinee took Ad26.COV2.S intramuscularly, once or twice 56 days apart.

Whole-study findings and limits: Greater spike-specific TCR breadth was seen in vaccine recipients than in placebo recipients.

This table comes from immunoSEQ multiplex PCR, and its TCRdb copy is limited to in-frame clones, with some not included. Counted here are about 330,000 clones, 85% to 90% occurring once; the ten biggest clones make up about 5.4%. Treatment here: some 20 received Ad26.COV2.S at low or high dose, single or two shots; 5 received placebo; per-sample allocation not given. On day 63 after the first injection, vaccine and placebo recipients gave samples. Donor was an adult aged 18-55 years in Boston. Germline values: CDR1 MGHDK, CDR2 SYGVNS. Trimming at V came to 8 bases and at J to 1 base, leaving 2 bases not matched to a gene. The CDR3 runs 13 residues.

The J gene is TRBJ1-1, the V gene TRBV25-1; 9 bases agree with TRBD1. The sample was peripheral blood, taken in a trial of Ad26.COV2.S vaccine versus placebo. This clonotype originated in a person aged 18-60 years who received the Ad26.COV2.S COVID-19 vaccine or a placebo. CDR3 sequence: CASQGQGNTEAFF. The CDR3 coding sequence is TGTGCCAGCCAGGGACAGGGGAACACTGAAGCTTTCTTT.